A selection of T cell receptor beta chains follows, all from one sample in a study of blood T cells in healthy people across ages. In TCRdb, the 5' RACE reads were re-called with MiXCR into one record per CDR3 protein. This sample has 700,000 to 1,000,000 distinct CDR3 sequences, with around two fifths found just once. The sequencing input was blood. These receptors all stem from a man in his 60s in good health. The CDR3 runs from the conserved cysteine through the conserved F or W.

V gene,J gene,CDR3 protein
TRBV4-3,TRBJ1-5,CASSQVFSNQPQHF
TRBV6-6,TRBJ2-7,CASSIRDNYEQYF
TRBV5-1,TRBJ2-7,CANSASGDRGHGEQYF
TRBV6-2/TRBV6-3,TRBJ2-5,CASSYSTDRGVLETQYF
TRBV7-9,TRBJ2-1,CASSSSGGMDEQFF
TRBV5-1,TRBJ2-7,CASSSGGGQGSSEQYF
TRBV2,TRBJ2-4,CASRELAKNIQYF
TRBV27,-,CASSLWPTGTDYNEQYF
TRBV11-1,TRBJ2-5,CASSFGTLRKETQYF
TRBV12-3/TRBV12-4,TRBJ2-6,CASRPGQGSGASVLTF
TRBV28,TRBJ1-2,CASSLRREKEGALQNYGYTF
TRBV20-1,TRBJ2-3,CSARDSYPDTQYF
TRBV11-2,TRBJ2-2,CASCGRGHALNTGELFF
TRBV9,TRBJ2-3,CASSVARTGQFTDTQYF
TRBV20-1,TRBJ2-7,CSAKGGGLLEQYF
TRBV29-1,TRBJ1-1,CSVGTRLEAFF
TRBV6-5,-,CASSYSWLAGEETQYF
TRBV20-1,TRBJ1-1,CSAKMPGLKNTEAFF